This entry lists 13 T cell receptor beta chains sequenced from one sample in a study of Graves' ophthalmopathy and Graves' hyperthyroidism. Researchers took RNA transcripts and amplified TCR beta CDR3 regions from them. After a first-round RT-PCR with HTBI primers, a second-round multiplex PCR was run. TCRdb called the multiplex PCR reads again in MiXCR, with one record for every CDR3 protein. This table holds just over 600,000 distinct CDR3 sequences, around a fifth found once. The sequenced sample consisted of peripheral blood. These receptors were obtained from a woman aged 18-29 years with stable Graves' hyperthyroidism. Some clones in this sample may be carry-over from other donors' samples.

The CDR3 DNA reads as TGTGCCAGTAGTATCGATTTTCGACAGGCCTCTCATTCACCCCTCCACTTT. Translated: CASSIDFRQASHSPLHF. The chain is built from TRBV19 and TRBJ1-6; D possibly corresponds to TRBD1 (6 bases). Trimming pared 3 bases from V and 8 bases from J, leaving 20 bases between. CDR1 is LNHDA and CDR2 is SQIVND in the germline V gene (reference sequence). There are 17 residues in the CDR3.

The DNA of the CDR3 is TGTGCCAGCAGTGAAACAGGGCTAACCTACGAGCAGTACTTC. Protein product: CASSETGLTYEQYF. V usage is TRBV6-1 and J usage is TRBJ2-7; weak D call: TRBD1 (6 bases). Germline V gene lookup returns CDR1 MNHNS and CDR2 SASEGT. With 2 bases removed from V and 2 bases from J, the gap between germline ends came to 10 bases. This CDR3 has 14 amino acids.

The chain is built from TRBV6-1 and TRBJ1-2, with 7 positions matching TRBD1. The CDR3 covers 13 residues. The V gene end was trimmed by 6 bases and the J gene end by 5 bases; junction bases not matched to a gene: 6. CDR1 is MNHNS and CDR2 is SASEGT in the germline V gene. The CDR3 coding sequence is TGTGCCAGCAGCCGGGACAGTCGGTATGGCTACACCTTC. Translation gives CASSRDSRYGYTF.

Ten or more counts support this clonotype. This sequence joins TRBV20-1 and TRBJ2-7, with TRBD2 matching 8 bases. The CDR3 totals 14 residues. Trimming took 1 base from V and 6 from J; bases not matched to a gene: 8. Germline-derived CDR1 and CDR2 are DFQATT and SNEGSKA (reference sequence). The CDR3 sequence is CSARGLAGRAEQYF. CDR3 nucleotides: TGCAGTGCTAGAGGTTTAGCGGGGAGGGCCGAGCAGTACTTC.

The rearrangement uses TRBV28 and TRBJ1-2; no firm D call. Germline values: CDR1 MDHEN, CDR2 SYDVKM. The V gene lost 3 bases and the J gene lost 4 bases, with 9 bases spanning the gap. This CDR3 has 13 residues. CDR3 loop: CASSLRAAYGYTF. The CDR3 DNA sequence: TGTGCCAGCAGTTTGCGGGCAGCCTATGGCTACACCTTC.

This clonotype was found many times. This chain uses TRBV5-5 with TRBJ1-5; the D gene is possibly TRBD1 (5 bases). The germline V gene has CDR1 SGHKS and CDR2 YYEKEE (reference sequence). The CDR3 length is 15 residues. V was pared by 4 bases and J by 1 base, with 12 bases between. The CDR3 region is CASSPGVASNQPQHF. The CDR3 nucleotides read TGTGCCAGCAGCCCGGGGGTAGCCAGCAATCAGCCCCAGCATTTT.

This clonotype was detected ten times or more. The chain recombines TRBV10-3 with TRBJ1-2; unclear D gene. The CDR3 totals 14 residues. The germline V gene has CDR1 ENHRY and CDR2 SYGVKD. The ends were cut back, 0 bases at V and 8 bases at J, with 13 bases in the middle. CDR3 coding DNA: TGTGCCATCAGTGAGTCGAATTCTGCCGGGGGCTACACCTTC. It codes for CAISESNSAGGYTF.

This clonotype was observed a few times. CDR3 in DNA: TGTGCCAGCAGTGAAGAGTACAGGGCTTTCGGAAACACCGGGGAGCTGTTTTTT. Its protein is CASSEEYRAFGNTGELFF. V gene TRBV6-1 combines with J gene TRBJ2-2, with D possibly TRBD1 on 6 matching bases. V was trimmed by 1 base and J by 2 bases, leaving 17 bases between them. Germline lookup yields CDR1 MNHNS and CDR2 SASEGT. The CDR3 consists of 18 residues.

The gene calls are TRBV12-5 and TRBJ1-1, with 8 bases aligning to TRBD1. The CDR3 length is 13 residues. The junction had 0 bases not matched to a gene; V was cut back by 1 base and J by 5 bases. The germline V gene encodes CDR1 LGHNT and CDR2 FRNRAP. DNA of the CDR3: TGTGCTAGTGGTTTGGACAGGGGGACTGAAGCTTTCTTT. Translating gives CASGLDRGTEAFF.

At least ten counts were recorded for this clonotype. This CDR3 reads CAWRQLGIAGNEQYF. CDR3 DNA: TGTGCCTGGAGACAACTGGGCATCGCGGGGAACGAGCAGTACTTC. The chain has TRBV30 and TRBJ2-7, with TRBD2 as a possible D gene (6 bases). This CDR3 contains 15 residues. V was trimmed by 3 bases and J by 5 bases, leaving 20 bases between them. Germline lookup yields CDR1 GTSNPN and CDR2 SVGIG (reference sequence).

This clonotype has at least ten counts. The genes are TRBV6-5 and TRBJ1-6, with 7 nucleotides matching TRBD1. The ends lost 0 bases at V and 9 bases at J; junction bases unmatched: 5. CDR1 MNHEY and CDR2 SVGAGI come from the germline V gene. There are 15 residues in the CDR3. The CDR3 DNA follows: TGTGCCAGCAGTTACTCACAGGGGTACGGTTCACCCCTCCACTTT. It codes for CASSYSQGYGSPLHF.

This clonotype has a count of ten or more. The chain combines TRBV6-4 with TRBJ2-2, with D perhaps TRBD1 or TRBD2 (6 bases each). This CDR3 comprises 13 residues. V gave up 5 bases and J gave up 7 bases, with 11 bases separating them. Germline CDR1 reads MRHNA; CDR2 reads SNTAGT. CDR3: CASSRGPGGELFF. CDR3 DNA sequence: TGTGCCAGCAGTCGGGGGCCGGGCGGGGAGCTGTTTTTT.

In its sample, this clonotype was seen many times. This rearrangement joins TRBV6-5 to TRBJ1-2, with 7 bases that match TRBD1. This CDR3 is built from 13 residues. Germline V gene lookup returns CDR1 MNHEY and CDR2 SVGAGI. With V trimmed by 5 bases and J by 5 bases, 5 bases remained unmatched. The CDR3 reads CASSNTGEYGYTF. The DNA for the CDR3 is TGTGCCAGCAGTAATACAGGGGAGTATGGCTACACCTTC.